This T cell receptor beta chain derives from a study of shared clonotypes between healthy human individuals. As for the study in general: Researchers assigned three CD4 naive, three CD4 memory, two CD8 naive and one CD8 memory plate to each donor.

V gave up 2 bases and J gave up 9 bases, with 14 bases separating them. The CDR3 contains 14 residues. Germline CDR1 is SGHDN and CDR2 is FVKESK. The material for each subset, its genomic DNA, was split evenly across several immunoSEQ plates. The protocol was immunoSEQ multiplex PCR, while the TCRdb copy is restricted to in-frame clones and leaves out a portion. The sample has roughly 1,100,000 clones; under 80% are singletons. The TCR originated in a man younger than 30 in good health. Input material: memory CD4+ T cells sorted from blood. Subset of the sample: CD45RA-negative fraction. The rearrangement uses TRBV14 and TRBJ1-5, with D perhaps matching TRBD1 (5 bases). The CDR3: CASSQTGGAWPQHF. The DNA of the CDR3 is TGTGCCAGCAGCCAAACGGGGGGTGCGTGGCCCCAGCATTTT.